Below are 22 T cell receptor beta chains sequenced from a single sample in a study of cytomegalovirus exposure and HLA in healthy donors. Primers for the PCR totalled 60 Vbeta and 13 Jbeta. Assay used: immunoSEQ multiplex PCR; TCRdb lists only in-frame clones, some missing. Seen here are tens of thousands of clones, just under 75% observed once, and the top ten hold around 4%. The sample was PBMCs. The receptors shown here come from a man between 60 and 75 years old in good health and CMV-seronegative.

The rearrangement uses TRBV9 and TRBJ1-1; D gene unclear. Germline loops: CDR1 SGDLS, CDR2 YYNGEE. This CDR3 is built from 15 residues. With 3 bases removed from V and 2 bases from J, the gap between germline ends came to 14 bases. CDR3 in amino acids: CASSGIGQINTEAFF. The CDR3 region has the DNA TGTGCCAGCAGCGGTATTGGGCAGATAAACACTGAAGCTTTCTTT.

The chain employs TRBV4-2 and TRBJ1-6; 7 nucleotides agree with TRBD1. V shed 4 bases and J 9 bases; nucleotides not matched to a gene: 6. Germline CDR1 LGHNA, CDR2 YNFKEQ. This CDR3 spans 14 amino acids. DNA of the CDR3: TGTGCCAGCAGCCCTCCAGGGGGTTTTTCACCCCTCCACTTT. Amino acid sequence: CASSPPGGFSPLHF.

The chain carries TRBV30 and TRBJ1-1; maybe TRBD1 (6 bases). The CDR3 is 13 residues long. The V gene's germline CDR1 is GTSNPN and CDR2 SVGIG (reference sequence). V was trimmed by 4 bases and J by 5 bases, leaving 14 bases between them. CDR3 amino acids: CAWILDRYTEAFF. The CDR3 DNA sequence: TGTGCCTGGATATTGGACAGATATACTGAAGCTTTCTTT.

The chain combines TRBV5-1 with TRBJ2-2; 8 nucleotides agree with TRBD1. The CDR3 sequence is 16 residues long. Germline V gives CDR1 SGHRS, CDR2 YFSETQ. The ends lost 4 bases at V and 1 base at J; junction bases unmatched: 6. As DNA, the CDR3 is TGCGCCAGCAGCGGCGGGGACAGGCGGAACACCGGGGAGCTGTTTTTT. It is translated as CASSGGDRRNTGELFF.

This sequence joins TRBV5-1 and TRBJ2-7; TRBD2 might be the D (7 bases). Trimming pared 3 bases from V and 4 bases from J, leaving 17 bases between. Per the germline V gene, CDR1 is SGHRS and CDR2 is YFSETQ. This CDR3 comprises 15 residues. The CDR3 loop is CASSWGGGGGYEQYF. CDR3 sequence (DNA): TGCGCCAGCAGCTGGGGGGGCGGGGGAGGATACGAGCAGTACTTC.

The chain recombines TRBV5-4 with TRBJ2-1, with 10 bases aligning to TRBD2. The CDR3 runs to 15 residues. Looked up from germline, CDR1 is SGHNT and CDR2 is YYREEE (reference sequence). With V trimmed by 4 bases and J by 8 bases, 9 bases remained unmatched. This chain's CDR3 is CASSLRAGGADEQFF. As DNA, the CDR3 is TGTGCCAGCAGCCTCAGAGCGGGGGGGGCGGATGAGCAGTTCTTC.

This clone was counted a few times. The chain is built from TRBV29-1 and TRBJ2-4; 10 bases are a match to TRBD1. This CDR3 contains 14 residues. Per germline, CDR1 SQVTM and CDR2 ANQGSEA. Trimming cost V 1 base and J 7 bases; bases outside gene matches: 4. The CDR3 sequence is CSVEGQGAPNIQYF. CDR3 DNA: TGCAGCGTTGAAGGACAGGGGGCGCCTAACATTCAGTACTTC. The full variable domain, rest sourced from reference TRBV29-1 and TRBJ2-4, is SAVISQKPSRDICQRGTSLTIQCQVDSQVTMMFWYRQQPGQSLTLIATANQGSEATYESGFVIDKFPISRPNLTFSTLTVSNMSPEDSSIYLCSVEGQGAPNIQYFGAGTRLSVL.

This chain's CDR3 is CASSRSDGQGAQEGYTF. The CDR3 nucleotides read TGTGCCAGCAGCCGTTCGGACGGACAGGGGGCTCAGGAGGGCTACACCTTC. V is TRBV7-9 and J is TRBJ1-2; 11 bases fit TRBD1. V trimming: 5 bases; J trimming: 8 bases; junction bases outside the gene matches: 16. The CDR3 consists of 17 residues. Per the germline V gene, CDR1 is SEHNR and CDR2 is FQNEAQ (reference sequence). The complete variable domain, with remaining parts taken from reference TRBV7-9 and TRBJ1-2, reads DTGVSQNPRHKITKRGQNVTFRCDPISEHNRLYWYRQTLGQGPEFLTYFQNEAQLEKSRLLSDRFSAERPKGSFSTLEIQRTEQGDSAMYLCASSRSDGQGAQEGYTFGSGTRLTVV.

The count of this clone is one. Here the CDR3 DNA reads TGTGCCAGTAGTATAGGTGGTAGCTCAAGCTCCTACAATGAGCAGTTCTTC. Translated: CASSIGGSSSSYNEQFF. The chain couples TRBV19 to TRBJ2-1; no reliable D call. V was shortened by 1 base and J by 0 bases, with 13 bases between the two germline ends. The CDR3 runs to 17 residues. Germline V CDR1 and CDR2: LNHDA, SQIVND (reference sequence).

This chain joins TRBV4-1 and TRBJ1-1; a possible D gene is TRBD1 (5 bases). The CDR3 runs 14 residues. CDR1 is MGHRA, CDR2 YSYEKL, per germline. V shed 4 bases and J shed 1 base, with 10 bases lying between them. The CDR3 coding sequence is TGCGCCAGCAGCCGGAGGGGATCGAACACTGAAGCTTTCTTT. This translates into CASSRRGSNTEAFF.

This chain connects TRBV5-1 to TRBJ2-5; the D gene is possibly TRBD2 (7 bases). The J call may not be correct, given that the DNA end is closer to TRBJ2-7. The CDR3 has 13 residues. In germline, CDR1 is SGHRS, CDR2 YFSETQ. The CDR3 is CASGEGGTYEQYF. The CDR3 DNA sequence: TGCGCCAGCGGGGAGGGGGGAACCTACGAGCAGTACTTC.

The chain combines TRBV4-2 with TRBJ2-5; 13 bases are a match to TRBD2. The CDR3 sequence is 16 residues long. Germline V gives CDR1 LGHNA, CDR2 YNFKEQ. The trim removed 1 base at V and 3 bases at J, leaving 2 bases unmatched. CDR3 in amino acids: CASSQGLAGGEETQYF. CDR3 bases: TGTGCCAGCAGCCAAGGACTAGCGGGGGGAGAAGAGACCCAGTACTTC.

This chain connects TRBV19 to TRBJ1-5; 12 bases agree with TRBD1. This CDR3 has 15 amino acids. J lost 9 bases, V lost 7 bases, and 10 bases had no gene match. CDR1 LNHDA and CDR2 SQIVND come from the germline V gene (reference sequence). The CDR3 sequence is CASTLGDRGRGPQHF. CDR3 nucleotides: TGTGCCAGTACTCTTGGGGACAGGGGGCGAGGGCCCCAGCATTTT.

The chain carries TRBV9 and TRBJ2-3, with 7 bases aligning to TRBD2. Germline CDR1 reads SGDLS; CDR2 reads YYNGEE. Trimming took 2 bases from V and 4 from J; bases not matched to a gene: 16. This CDR3 is 18 amino acids long. The CDR3 DNA reads TGTGCCAGCAGCGTTGAAGGACTCGGCGGGGGAGAGGCAGATACGCAGTATTTT. Translation: CASSVEGLGGGEADTQYF.

The rearrangement uses TRBV7-9 and TRBJ2-2, with 7 bases matching TRBD2. The CDR3 is made up of 15 amino acids. The V and J ends lost 2 bases and 7 bases, in that order; junction bases with no gene match: 7. Germline assignment: CDR1 SEHNR and CDR2 FQNEAQ (reference sequence). CDR3 in amino acids: CASSLNAGASGELFF. The CDR3, as DNA: TGTGCCAGCAGCTTAAACGCGGGAGCGAGCGGGGAGCTGTTTTTT.

This clone was detected once. The J gene is TRBJ1-6, the V gene TRBV7-6; 8 bases align to TRBD1. J gave up 10 bases and V 2 bases, and 1 base lay outside the gene matches. This CDR3 contains 13 residues. Germline V gene sequence: CDR1 SGHVS, CDR2 FNYEAQ. The CDR3 loop is CASSLRQGSPLHF. Here the CDR3 DNA reads TGTGCCAGCAGCTTACGACAGGGGTCACCCCTCCACTTT.

This clone was detected a few times. The CDR3 DNA sequence: TGTGCCAGCAGTCGGACAGGGGGTGTTGAGACCCAGTACTTC. Translated, it gives CASSRTGGVETQYF. The chain couples TRBV27 to TRBJ2-5; 10 bases line up with TRBD1. The ends lost 5 bases at V and 5 bases at J; junction bases unmatched: 5. The CDR3 spans 14 residues. Germline V lookup: CDR1 MNHEY, CDR2 SMNVEV (reference sequence).

This clone has just one count. V gene TRBV5-4 combines with J gene TRBJ2-6; D is perhaps TRBD2 (5 bases). The CDR3 totals 18 residues. Between the trimmed V and J ends, which lost 6 bases and 0 bases, there was a span of 19 bases. Germline-derived CDR1 and CDR2 are SGHNT and YYREEE (reference sequence). The CDR3 DNA sequence: TGTGCCAGCACCGACGCCCCCACGGGGAGCTCTGGGGCCAACGTCCTGACTTTC. This encodes CASTDAPTGSSGANVLTF.

This chain links TRBV7-6 with TRBJ2-5; no clear D gene. CDR1 and CDR2 from the germline V gene are SGHVS and FNYEAQ. This CDR3 comprises 11 residues. The ends were cut back, 4 bases at V and 8 bases at J, with 8 bases in the middle. This CDR3 is CASSSSSTQYF. DNA of the CDR3: TGTGCCAGCAGCTCCTCTAGTACCCAGTACTTC. Full variable domain (remainder filled in from reference TRBV7-6 and TRBJ2-5): GAGVSQSPRYKVTKRGQDVALRCDPISGHVSLYWYRQALGQGPEFLTYFNYEAQQDKSGLPNDRFSAERPEGSISTLTIQRTEQRDSAMYRCASSSSSTQYFGPGTRLLVL.

This chain joins TRBV6-5 and TRBJ1-1, with D possibly matching TRBD1 (6 bases). The V end lost 4 bases, the J end lost 6 bases, and 21 bases lay between the germline ends. Germline values: CDR1 MNHEY, CDR2 SVGAGI. The CDR3 consists of 16 residues. CDR3 nucleotides: TGTGCCAGCAGTTCCCTCGAGGACAGAGGAAAGGCTGAAGCTTTCTTT. This sequence encodes CASSSLEDRGKAEAFF.

V gene TRBV9 combines with J gene TRBJ1-3; D unresolved. Looked up from germline, CDR1 is SGDLS and CDR2 is YYNGEE. V lost 4 bases to trimming and J lost 5 bases, with 16 bases between them. The CDR3 is 15 residues long. The CDR3 bases are TGTGCCAGCAGCCCACGTAGCGGTATAAGAAACACCATATATTTT. It translates to CASSPRSGIRNTIYF.

The rearrangement uses TRBV7-3 and TRBJ2-3, with D perhaps TRBD1 (6 bases). Trimming cost V 5 bases and J 0 bases, with 12 bases left between them. This CDR3 comprises 15 residues. Germline CDR1 reads SGHTA; CDR2 reads FQGTGA. CDR3 sequence: CASSRSGQSTDTQYF. The CDR3 DNA sequence: TGTGCCAGCAGCCGATCCGGACAGAGCACAGATACGCAGTATTTT.